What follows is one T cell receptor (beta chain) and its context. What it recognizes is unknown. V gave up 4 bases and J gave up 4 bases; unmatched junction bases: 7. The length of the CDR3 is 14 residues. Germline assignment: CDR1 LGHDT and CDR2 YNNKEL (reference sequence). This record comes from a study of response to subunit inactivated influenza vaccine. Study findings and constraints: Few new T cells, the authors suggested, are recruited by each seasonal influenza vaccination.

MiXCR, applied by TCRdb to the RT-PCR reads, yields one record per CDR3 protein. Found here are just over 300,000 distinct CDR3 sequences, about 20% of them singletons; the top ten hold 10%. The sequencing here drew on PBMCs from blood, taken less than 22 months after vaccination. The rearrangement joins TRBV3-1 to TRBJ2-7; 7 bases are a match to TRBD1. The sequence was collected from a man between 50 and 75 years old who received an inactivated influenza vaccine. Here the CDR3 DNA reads TGTGCCAGCAGCCCCGGAACAGGGGTTTACGAGCAGTACTTC. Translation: CASSPGTGVYEQYF.